Listed here are 24 T cell receptor beta chains from one sample, sequenced in a study of CD8 T cells in Susac syndrome. RNA was extracted with the RNeasy kit, and a quantity of roughly 0.45 to 1 ug was reverse transcribed using random hexamers. MiXCR was run by TCRdb on the immunoSEQ multiplex PCR reads, yielding one entry per CDR3 protein. The profile covers about 120,000 distinct CDR3 sequences, with under 96% appearing a single time and roughly 0.14% taken by the ten largest. The sample consisted of CD4+ T cells from PBMCs. These receptors were collected from a human donor with Susac syndrome.

This clonotype appeared once. The rearrangement joins TRBV18 to TRBJ2-5; TRBD1 is a possible D gene (7 bases). Germline V lookup: CDR1 KGHSH, CDR2 LQKENI. Trimming removed 3 bases at V and 1 base at J, with 15 bases between. The CDR3 sequence is 16 residues long. The CDR3 protein is CASSPAGQRIQETQYF. CDR3 sequence (DNA): TGTGCCAGCTCACCGGCGGGACAGCGAATCCAAGAGACCCAGTACTTC.

The rearrangement joins TRBV5-1 to TRBJ2-3; D uncertain. The V end lost 4 bases, the J end lost 0 bases, and 9 bases lay between the germline ends. Germline-derived CDR1 and CDR2 are SGHRS and YFSETQ. The CDR3 consists of 14 residues. The CDR3 protein is CASSKSRSTDTQYF. The CDR3 coding sequence is TGCGCCAGCAGCAAATCGAGGAGCACAGATACGCAGTATTTT.

This sequence joins TRBV5-1 and TRBJ1-2, with D possibly TRBD1 on 5 matching bases. V dropped 7 bases and J dropped 4 bases, with 14 bases sitting between them. The CDR3 is 13 residues long. The germline V gene encodes CDR1 SGHRS and CDR2 YFSETQ. CDR3 DNA sequence: TGCGCCAGCTCCACCGGGGGGTCCTATGGCTACACCTTC. Translation gives CASSTGGSYGYTF.

V usage is TRBV9 and J usage is TRBJ1-3, with 7 bases that match TRBD1. V gave up 4 bases and J gave up 2 bases; unmatched junction bases: 9. The V gene's germline CDR1 is SGDLS and CDR2 YYNGEE. The CDR3 loop spans 16 amino acids. The CDR3 sequence is CASSSIDREPGNTIYF. As DNA, the CDR3 is TGTGCCAGCAGCTCCATAGACAGGGAACCTGGAAACACCATATATTTT.

The rearrangement links TRBV20-1 to TRBJ2-4; D possibly uses TRBD1 or TRBD2 (5 bases each). This CDR3 region has 15 residues. CDR1 and CDR2 (germline): DFQATT, SNEGSKA (reference sequence). Trimming shortened V by 6 bases and J by 0 bases, and 15 bases separated the two germline ends. For the CDR3, the DNA is TGCAGTGCCCCAGGGACGGGCCTAGCCAAAAACATTCAGTACTTC. As protein: CSAPGTGLAKNIQYF.

This chain uses TRBV20-1 with TRBJ1-1; D is possibly TRBD1 (6 bases). In germline, CDR1 is DFQATT, CDR2 SNEGSKA (reference sequence). This CDR3 has 11 amino acids. DNA for the CDR3: TGCGGGGGACAAATGAACACTGAAGCTTTCTTT. It codes for CGGQMNTEAFF.

The J gene is TRBJ2-7, the V gene TRBV1. TRBV1 is recorded as a pseudogene. The CDR3 sequence is 14 residues long. This CDR3 is CTSSQDFRPYEQYF. The CDR3 DNA reads as TGCACCAGCAGCCAAGATTTTAGGCCCTACGAGCAGTACTTC.

The J gene is TRBJ2-2, the V gene TRBV29-1; D uncertain. V lost 4 bases and J 5 bases, leaving 8 bases between the germline ends. In germline, CDR1 is SQVTM, CDR2 ANQGSEA. CDR3 length: 12 residues. The CDR3 nucleotides read TGCAGCGTTGGACCTATAACCGGGGAGCTGTTTTTT. Amino acid sequence: CSVGPITGELFF.

The chain couples TRBV10-3 to TRBJ2-5; TRBD2 might be the D (7 bases). This CDR3 contains 16 residues. V gave up 1 base and J gave up 1 base, with 13 bases separating them. Per the germline V gene, CDR1 is ENHRY and CDR2 is SYGVKD. The CDR3 DNA reads TGTGCCATCAGTGAGTTCGTAGGGGGGGGCCAAGAGACCCAGTACTTC. Protein: CAISEFVGGGQETQYF.

The gene calls are TRBV15 and TRBJ2-4, with a tentative D call TRBD1 (6 bases). The CDR3 contains 16 residues. Germline-derived CDR1 and CDR2 are LNHNV and YYDKDF (reference sequence). V was cut by 4 bases and J by 2 bases, with 15 bases left in between. DNA of the CDR3: TGTGCCACCAGCACCCGACAGGCGCCATCCAAAAACATTCAGTACTTC. Translating gives CATSTRQAPSKNIQYF.

V and J are TRBV20-1 and TRBJ2-1; TRBD2 agrees at 13 bases. Germline V gene lookup returns CDR1 DFQATT and CDR2 SNEGSKA (reference sequence). With V trimmed by 2 bases and J by 4 bases, 17 bases remained unmatched. This CDR3 is built from 20 residues. CDR3 amino acids: CSARPYRGRTSGRSYNEQFF. CDR3 coding DNA: TGCAGTGCTAGACCCTACAGGGGAAGGACTAGCGGGAGATCTTACAATGAGCAGTTCTTC.

In its sample, this clonotype was seen once. The V and J genes are TRBV6-1 and TRBJ2-7; D ambiguous. CDR1 and CDR2 from the germline V gene are MNHNS and SASEGT. Between the trimmed V and J ends, which lost 7 bases and 11 bases, there was a span of 18 bases. The CDR3 is 12 amino acids. The CDR3 sequence is CASNDVGPFEYF. The CDR3 nucleotides read TGTGCCAGCAATGATGTGGGCCCCTTTGAGTACTTC.

This clonotype was observed once. The chain has TRBV4-2 and TRBJ2-2, with TRBD2 identical over 12 bases. Germline values: CDR1 LGHNA, CDR2 YNFKEQ. Germline trimming cut 1 base from V and 11 bases from J; bases unmatched to any gene: 8. The CDR3 sequence is 16 residues long. CDR3 sequence: CASSQGRLAGGVELFF. Here the CDR3 DNA reads TGTGCCAGCAGCCAAGGACGTCTAGCGGGAGGGGTAGAGCTGTTTTTT.

V usage is TRBV5-6 and J usage is TRBJ2-7, with D tentatively TRBD1 (6 bases). In germline, CDR1 is SGHDT, CDR2 YYEEEE. Between the trimmed V and J ends, which lost 2 bases and 2 bases, there was a span of 11 bases. This CDR3 has 14 amino acids. The CDR3 reads CASSLTRDTYEQYF. The CDR3 DNA reads as TGTGCCAGCAGCTTAACCCGGGACACCTACGAGCAGTACTTC.

The chain links TRBV6-2 or TRBV6-3 to TRBJ2-7; the D gene is possibly TRBD2 (6 bases). Germline values: CDR1 MNHEY, CDR2 SVGEGT. Trimming cost V 0 bases and J 3 bases, with 24 bases left between them. The CDR3 totals 19 residues. The CDR3 DNA sequence: TGTGCCAGCAGTTACTCTGAGAAGCGGGCCGGCGGGTTTAACTACGAGCAGTACTTC. Translation: CASSYSEKRAGGFNYEQYF.

The genes are TRBV7-3 and TRBJ2-1; D is perhaps TRBD1 (5 bases). Trimming removed 2 bases from V and 5 bases from J, with 13 bases in between. Germline assignment: CDR1 SGHTA and CDR2 FQGTGA. CDR3 length: 15 residues. CDR3 in amino acids: CASSLVQVGHNEQFF. The CDR3 DNA is TGTGCCAGCAGCTTAGTTCAGGTGGGGCACAATGAGCAGTTCTTC.

The J gene is TRBJ2-2, the V gene TRBV5-4, with 7 positions matching TRBD2. V lost 4 bases and J lost 0; bases outside the gene matches: 6. Looked up from germline, CDR1 is SGHNT and CDR2 is YYREEE (reference sequence). The length of the CDR3 is 16 residues. CDR3 amino acids: CASSDPAGTNTGELFF. The DNA of the CDR3 is TGTGCCAGCAGCGATCCAGCGGGAACGAACACCGGGGAGCTGTTTTTT. Together with reference TRBV5-4 and TRBJ2-2, the CDR3 gives the full variable domain: ETGVTQSPTHLIKTRGQQVTLRCSSQSGHNTVSWYQQALGQGPQFIFQYYREEENGRGNFPPRFSGLQFPNYSSELNVNALELDDSALYLCASSDPAGTNTGELFFGEGSRLTVL.

CDR3 residues: CSVEDRRTSSYNEQFF. As DNA, the CDR3 is TGCAGCGTTGAAGATCGGAGAACGAGCTCCTACAATGAGCAGTTCTTC. V usage is TRBV29-1 and J usage is TRBJ2-1; no clear D. CDR1 is SQVTM, CDR2 ANQGSEA, per germline. The ends were cut back, 0 bases at V and 0 bases at J, with 12 bases in the middle. This CDR3 has 16 residues.

The chain links TRBV20-1 to TRBJ2-7, with no clear D. CDR3 length: 11 residues. Germline CDR1 DFQATT, CDR2 SNEGSKA (reference sequence). Trimming pared 3 bases from V and 7 bases from J, leaving 10 bases between. CDR3 DNA: TGCAGTGCTAGTCCTATACTAGAGCAGTACTTC. Residues: CSASPILEQYF.

This clonotype occurred once. The V call is TRBV3-1, the J call TRBJ2-2, with TRBD1 matching 10 bases. Germline lookup yields CDR1 LGHDT and CDR2 YNNKEL (reference sequence). V shed 0 bases, J shed 4 bases, and the junction held 2 bases outside the gene matches. CDR3 length: 16 residues. CDR3 nucleotide sequence: TGTGCCAGCAGCCAAGACCGGACAGGGGGCACCGGGGAGCTGTTTTTT. Translating it yields CASSQDRTGGTGELFF. Supplemented by reference TRBV3-1 and TRBJ2-2, the full variable domain reads DTAVSQTPKYLVTQMGNDKSIKCEQNLGHDTMYWYKQDSKKFLKIMFSYNNKELIINETVPNRFSPKSPDKAHLNLHINSLELGDSAVYFCASSQDRTGGTGELFFGEGSRLTVL.

The genes are TRBV1 and TRBJ1-2. TRBV1 is described as a pseudogene. This CDR3 region has 15 residues. For the CDR3, the DNA is TGCACCAGCAGCCAAGATTGGCGACCTAACTATGGCTACACCTTC. Protein sequence: CTSSQDWRPNYGYTF.

This clonotype was seen a single time. This chain links TRBV5-1 with TRBJ2-1, with D perhaps matching TRBD1 or TRBD2 (5 bases each). This CDR3 comprises 15 residues. Germline CDR1 and CDR2: SGHRS and YFSETQ. Trimming took 0 bases from V and 5 from J, leaving 12 bases between them. The CDR3 protein is CASSLDGAIHNEQFF. In DNA, the CDR3 is TGCGCCAGCAGCTTGGACGGGGCCATACACAATGAGCAGTTCTTC. The complete variable domain, with remaining parts taken from reference TRBV5-1 and TRBJ2-1, reads KAGVTQTPRYLIKTRGQQVTLSCSPISGHRSVSWYQQTPGQGLQFLFEYFSETQRNKGNFPGRFSGRQFSNSRSEMNVSTLELGDSALYLCASSLDGAIHNEQFFGPGTRLTVL.

V usage is TRBV11-3 and J usage is TRBJ2-1; 7 bases agree with TRBD1. This CDR3 comprises 14 residues. The J segment lost 10 bases and the V segment lost 1 base, leaving 7 bases of the junction unmatched. Germline CDR1 reads SGHNT; CDR2 reads YENEEA. The CDR3 nucleotides are TGTGCCAGCAGCTTAGCCCCTTGGGACAGCGAGCAGTTCTTC. Its protein is CASSLAPWDSEQFF.

The rearrangement uses TRBV30 and TRBJ1-2; 9 nucleotides match TRBD1. CDR3 length equals 14 residues. The J segment lost 6 bases and the V segment lost 1 base, leaving 6 bases of the junction unmatched. Germline V gene lookup returns CDR1 GTSNPN and CDR2 SVGIG (reference sequence). As DNA, the CDR3 is TGTGCCTGGAGTGCCGGGACAGGGCATAATGGCTACACCTTC. Translation: CAWSAGTGHNGYTF. Using reference TRBV30 and TRBJ1-2 for the parts outside the CDR3, the full variable domain is SQTIHQWPATLVQPVGSPLSLECTVEGTSNPNLYWYRQAAGRGLQLLFYSVGIGQISSEVPQNLSASRPQDRQFILSSKKLLLSDSGFYLCAWSAGTGHNGYTFGSGTRLTVV.